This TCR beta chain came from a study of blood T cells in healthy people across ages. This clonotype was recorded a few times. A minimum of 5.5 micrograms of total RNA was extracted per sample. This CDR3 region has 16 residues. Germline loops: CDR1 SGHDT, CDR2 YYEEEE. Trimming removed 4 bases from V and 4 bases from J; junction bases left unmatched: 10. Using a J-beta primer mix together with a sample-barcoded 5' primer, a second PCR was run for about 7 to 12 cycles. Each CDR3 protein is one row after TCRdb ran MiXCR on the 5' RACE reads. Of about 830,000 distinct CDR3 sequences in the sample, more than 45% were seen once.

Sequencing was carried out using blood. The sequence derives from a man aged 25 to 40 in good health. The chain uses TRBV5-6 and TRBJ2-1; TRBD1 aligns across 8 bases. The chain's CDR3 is CASSPDLGTGYNEQFF. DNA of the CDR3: TGTGCCAGCAGCCCGGATCTCGGGACAGGATACAATGAGCAGTTCTTC.